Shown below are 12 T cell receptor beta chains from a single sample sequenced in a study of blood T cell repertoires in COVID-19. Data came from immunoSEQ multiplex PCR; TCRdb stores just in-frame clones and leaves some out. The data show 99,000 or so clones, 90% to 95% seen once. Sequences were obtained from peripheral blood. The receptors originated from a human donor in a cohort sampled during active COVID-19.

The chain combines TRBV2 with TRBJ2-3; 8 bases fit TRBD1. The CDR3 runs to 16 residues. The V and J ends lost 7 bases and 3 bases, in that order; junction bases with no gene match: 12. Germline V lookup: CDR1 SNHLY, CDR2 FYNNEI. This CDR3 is CASILLQGVRTDTQYF. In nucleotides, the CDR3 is TGTGCCAGCATCCTATTACAGGGGGTTCGAACAGATACGCAGTATTTT.

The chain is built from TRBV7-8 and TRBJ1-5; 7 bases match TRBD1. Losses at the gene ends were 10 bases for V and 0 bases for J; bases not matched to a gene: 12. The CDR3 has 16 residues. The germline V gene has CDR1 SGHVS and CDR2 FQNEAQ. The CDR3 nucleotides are TGTGCCACCTCGACAGGGTTAAGGTATAGCAATCAGCCCCAGCATTTT. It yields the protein CATSTGLRYSNQPQHF.

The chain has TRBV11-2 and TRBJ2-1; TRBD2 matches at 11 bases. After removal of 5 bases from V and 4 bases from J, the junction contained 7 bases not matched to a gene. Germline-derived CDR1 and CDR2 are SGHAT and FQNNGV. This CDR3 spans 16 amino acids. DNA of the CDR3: TGTGCCAGCAGCCCCACGGGGACTAGCGGTTACAATGAGCAGTTCTTC. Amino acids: CASSPTGTSGYNEQFF.

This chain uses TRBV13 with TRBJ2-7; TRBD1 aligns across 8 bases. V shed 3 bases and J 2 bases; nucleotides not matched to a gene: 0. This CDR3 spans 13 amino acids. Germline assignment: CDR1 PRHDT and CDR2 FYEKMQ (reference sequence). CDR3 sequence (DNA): TGTGCCAGCAGCTTGACAGGGGCCTACGAGCAGTACTTC. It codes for CASSLTGAYEQYF.

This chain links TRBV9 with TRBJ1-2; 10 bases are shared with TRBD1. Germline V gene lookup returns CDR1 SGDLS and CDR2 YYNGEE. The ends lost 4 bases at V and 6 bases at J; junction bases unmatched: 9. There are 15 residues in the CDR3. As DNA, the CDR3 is TGTGCCAGCAGCATCCTAGGGACAGGGGAGGATGGCTACACCTTC. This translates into CASSILGTGEDGYTF.

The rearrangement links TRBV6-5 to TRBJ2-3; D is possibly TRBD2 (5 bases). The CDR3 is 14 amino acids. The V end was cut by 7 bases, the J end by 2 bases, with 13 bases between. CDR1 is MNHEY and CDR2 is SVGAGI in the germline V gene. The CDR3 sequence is CASKGADYTDTQYF. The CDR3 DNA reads TGTGCCAGCAAGGGAGCGGATTACACAGATACGCAGTATTTT.

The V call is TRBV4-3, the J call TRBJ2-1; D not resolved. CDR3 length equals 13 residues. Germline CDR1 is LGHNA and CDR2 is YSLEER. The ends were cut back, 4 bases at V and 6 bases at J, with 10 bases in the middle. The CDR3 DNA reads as TGCGCCAGCAGCCCGGTCGCTGGCAATGAGCAGTTCTTC. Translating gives CASSPVAGNEQFF.

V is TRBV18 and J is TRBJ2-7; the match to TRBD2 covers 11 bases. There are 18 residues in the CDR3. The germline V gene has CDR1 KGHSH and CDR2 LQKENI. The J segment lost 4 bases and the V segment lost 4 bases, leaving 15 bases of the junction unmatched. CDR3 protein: CASSRLPVQLAGVYEQYF. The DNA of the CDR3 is TGTGCCAGCTCACGACTCCCTGTCCAACTAGCGGGAGTGTACGAGCAGTACTTC.

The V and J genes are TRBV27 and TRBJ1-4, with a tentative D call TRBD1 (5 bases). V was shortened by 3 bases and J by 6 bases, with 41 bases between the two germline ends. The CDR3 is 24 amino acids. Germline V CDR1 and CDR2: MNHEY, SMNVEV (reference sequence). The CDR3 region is CASSFLTGRAWGPQTSRRYEKLFF. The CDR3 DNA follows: TGTGCCAGCAGTTTCCTCACCGGACGGGCATGGGGCCCCCAGACGAGCCGCCGCTATGAAAAACTGTTTTTT.

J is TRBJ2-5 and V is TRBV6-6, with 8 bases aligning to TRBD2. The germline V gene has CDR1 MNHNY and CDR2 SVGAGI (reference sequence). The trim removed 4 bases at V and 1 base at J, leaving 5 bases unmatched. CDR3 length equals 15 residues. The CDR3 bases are TGTGCCAGCAGTTCCCCGACTAGCGTCCAAGAGACCCAGTACTTC. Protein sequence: CASSSPTSVQETQYF.

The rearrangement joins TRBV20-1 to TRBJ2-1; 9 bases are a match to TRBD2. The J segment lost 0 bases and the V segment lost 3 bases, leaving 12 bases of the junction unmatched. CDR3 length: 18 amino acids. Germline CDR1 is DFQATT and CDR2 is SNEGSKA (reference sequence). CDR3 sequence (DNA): TGCAGTGCTAGTAAATTCGCGGGAGGGCCGAGCTCCTACAATGAGCAGTTCTTC. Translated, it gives CSASKFAGGPSSYNEQFF.

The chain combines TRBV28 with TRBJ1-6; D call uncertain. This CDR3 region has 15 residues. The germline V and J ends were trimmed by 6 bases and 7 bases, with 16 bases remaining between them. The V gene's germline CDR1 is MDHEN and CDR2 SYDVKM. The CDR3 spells CASSPSLGRNSPLHF. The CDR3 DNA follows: TGTGCCAGCAGCCCCTCCTTGGGGAGAAATTCACCCCTCCACTTT. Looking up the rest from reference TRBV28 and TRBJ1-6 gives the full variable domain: DVKVTQSSRYLVKRTGEKVFLECVQDMDHENMFWYRQDPGLGLRLIYFSYDVKMKEKGDIPEGYSVSREKKERFSLILESASTNQTSMYLCASSPSLGRNSPLHFGNGTRLTVT.